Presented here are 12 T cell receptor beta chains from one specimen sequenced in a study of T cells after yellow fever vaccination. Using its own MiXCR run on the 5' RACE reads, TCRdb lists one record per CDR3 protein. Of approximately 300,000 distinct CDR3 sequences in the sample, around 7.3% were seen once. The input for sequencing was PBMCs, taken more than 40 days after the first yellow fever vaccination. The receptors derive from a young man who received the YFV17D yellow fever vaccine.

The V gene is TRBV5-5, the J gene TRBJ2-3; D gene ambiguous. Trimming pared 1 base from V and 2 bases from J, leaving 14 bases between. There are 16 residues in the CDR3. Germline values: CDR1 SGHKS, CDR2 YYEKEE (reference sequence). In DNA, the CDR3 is TGTGCCAGCAGCTTGTTGGCTGGGTGGATCACAGATACGCAGTATTTT. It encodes CASSLLAGWITDTQYF.

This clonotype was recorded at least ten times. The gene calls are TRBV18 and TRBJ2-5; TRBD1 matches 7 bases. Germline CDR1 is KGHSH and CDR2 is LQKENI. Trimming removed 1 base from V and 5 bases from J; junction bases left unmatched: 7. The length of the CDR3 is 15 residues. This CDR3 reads CASSPRVQTGETQYF. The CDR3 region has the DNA TGTGCCAGCTCACCACGTGTGCAGACAGGGGAGACCCAGTACTTC.

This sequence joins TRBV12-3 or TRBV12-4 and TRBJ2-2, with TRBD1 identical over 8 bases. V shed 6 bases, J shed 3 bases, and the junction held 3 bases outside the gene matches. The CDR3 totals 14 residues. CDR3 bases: TGTGCCAGCAGGGGACAGGAGGACACCGGGGAGCTGTTTTTT. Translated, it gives CASRGQEDTGELFF.

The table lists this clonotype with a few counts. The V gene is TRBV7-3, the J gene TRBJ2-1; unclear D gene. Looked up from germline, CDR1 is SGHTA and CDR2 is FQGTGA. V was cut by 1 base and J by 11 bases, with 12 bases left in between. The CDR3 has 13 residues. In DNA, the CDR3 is TGTGCCAGCAGCTTAATGAGCCCAGGCAAGCAGTTCTTC. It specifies CASSLMSPGKQFF.

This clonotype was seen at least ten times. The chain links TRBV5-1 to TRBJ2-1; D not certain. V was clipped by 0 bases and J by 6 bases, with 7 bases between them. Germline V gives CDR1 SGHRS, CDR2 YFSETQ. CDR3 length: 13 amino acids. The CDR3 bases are TGCGCCAGCAGCTTGGCCAGTCCCAATGAGCAGTTCTTC. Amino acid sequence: CASSLASPNEQFF.

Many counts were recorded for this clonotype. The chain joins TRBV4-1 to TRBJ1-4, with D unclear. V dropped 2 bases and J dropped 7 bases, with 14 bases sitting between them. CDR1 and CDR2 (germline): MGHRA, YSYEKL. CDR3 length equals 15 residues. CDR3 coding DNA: TGCGCCAGCAGCCAACGTGAAGCCCTTGGTGAAAAACTGTTTTTT. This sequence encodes CASSQREALGEKLFF.

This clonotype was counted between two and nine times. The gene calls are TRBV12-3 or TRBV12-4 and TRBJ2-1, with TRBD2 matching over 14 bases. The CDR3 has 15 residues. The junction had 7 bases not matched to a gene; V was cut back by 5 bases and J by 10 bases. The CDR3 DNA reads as TGTGCCAGCAGTCACGGACTAGCGGGGGGTGGGGAGCAGTTCTTC. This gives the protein CASSHGLAGGGEQFF.

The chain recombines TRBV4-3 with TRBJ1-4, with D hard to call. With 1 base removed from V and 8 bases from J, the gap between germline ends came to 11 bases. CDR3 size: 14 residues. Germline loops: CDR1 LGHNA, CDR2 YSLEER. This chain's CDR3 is CASSQGVGSEKLFF. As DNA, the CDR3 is TGCGCCAGCAGCCAAGGTGTAGGCTCGGAAAAACTGTTTTTT.

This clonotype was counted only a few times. CDR3 amino acids: CASSPSGLVGNQPQHF. CDR3 nucleotide sequence: TGTGCCAGCAGCCCCTCGGGTCTAGTAGGGAATCAGCCCCAGCATTTT. The chain links TRBV4-2 to TRBJ1-5; no reliable D call. The CDR3 runs 16 residues. V was pared by 4 bases and J by 4 bases, with 17 bases between. Germline V gene lookup returns CDR1 LGHNA and CDR2 YNFKEQ.

CDR3 in amino acids: CASSLATGANTGELFF. The CDR3, as DNA: TGTGCCAGCAGTTTAGCGACAGGCGCGAACACCGGGGAGCTGTTTTTT. The chain has TRBV12-3 or TRBV12-4 and TRBJ2-2, with a weak D call TRBD1 (6 bases). V was clipped by 0 bases and J by 0 bases, with 8 bases between them. CDR3 length equals 16 residues.

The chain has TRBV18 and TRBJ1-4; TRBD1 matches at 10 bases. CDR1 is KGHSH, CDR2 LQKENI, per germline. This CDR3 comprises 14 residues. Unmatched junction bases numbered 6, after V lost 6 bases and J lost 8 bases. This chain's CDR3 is CASSRGQGSEKLFF. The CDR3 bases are TGTGCCAGCTCCAGGGGACAGGGGAGCGAAAAACTGTTTTTT.

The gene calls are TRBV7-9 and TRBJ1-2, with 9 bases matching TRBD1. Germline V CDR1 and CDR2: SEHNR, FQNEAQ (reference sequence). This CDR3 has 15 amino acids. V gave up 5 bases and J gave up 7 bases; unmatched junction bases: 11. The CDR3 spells CASSPAGTGTSGYTF. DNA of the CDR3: TGTGCCAGCAGCCCGGCCGGGACAGGGACCTCTGGCTACACCTTC.